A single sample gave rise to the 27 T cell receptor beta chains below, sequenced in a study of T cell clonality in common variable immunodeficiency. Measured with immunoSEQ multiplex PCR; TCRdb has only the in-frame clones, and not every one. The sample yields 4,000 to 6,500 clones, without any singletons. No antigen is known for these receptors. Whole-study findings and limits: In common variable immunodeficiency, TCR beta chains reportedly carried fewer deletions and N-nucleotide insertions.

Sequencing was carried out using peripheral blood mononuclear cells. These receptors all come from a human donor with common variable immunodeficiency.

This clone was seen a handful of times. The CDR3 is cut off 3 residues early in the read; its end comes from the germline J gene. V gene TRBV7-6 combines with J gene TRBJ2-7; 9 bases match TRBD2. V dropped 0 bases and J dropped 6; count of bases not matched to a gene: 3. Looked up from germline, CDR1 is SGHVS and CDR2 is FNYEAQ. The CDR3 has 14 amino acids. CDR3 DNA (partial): TGTGCCAGCAGCTTAGCCGGGACTAGCACCGAG. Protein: CASSLAGTSTE. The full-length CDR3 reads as CASSLAGTSTEQYF.

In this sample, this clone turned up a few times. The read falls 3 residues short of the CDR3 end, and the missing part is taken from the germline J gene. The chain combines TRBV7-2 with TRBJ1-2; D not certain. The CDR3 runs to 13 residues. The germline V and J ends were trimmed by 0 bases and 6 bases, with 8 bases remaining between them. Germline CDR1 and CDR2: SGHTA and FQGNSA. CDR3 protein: CASSLAQENGYTF. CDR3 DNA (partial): TGTGCCAGCAGCTTAGCTCAGGAAAATGGC.

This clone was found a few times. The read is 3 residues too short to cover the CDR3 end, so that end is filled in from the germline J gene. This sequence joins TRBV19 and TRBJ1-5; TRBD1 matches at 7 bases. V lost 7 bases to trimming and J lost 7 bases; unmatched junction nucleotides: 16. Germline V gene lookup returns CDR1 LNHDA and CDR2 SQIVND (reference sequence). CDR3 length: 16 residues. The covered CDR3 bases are TGTGCCAGTAACGGTGGAGGGGGCTTGGTCAAGCAGCCC. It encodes CASNGGGGLVKQP. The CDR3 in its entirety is CASNGGGGLVKQPQHF.

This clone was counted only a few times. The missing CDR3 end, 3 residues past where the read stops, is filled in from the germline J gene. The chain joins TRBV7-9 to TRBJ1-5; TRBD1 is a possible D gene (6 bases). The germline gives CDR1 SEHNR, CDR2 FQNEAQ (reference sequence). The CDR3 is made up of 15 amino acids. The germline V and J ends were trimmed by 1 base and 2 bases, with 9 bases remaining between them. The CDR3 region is CASSLGGPGNQPQHF. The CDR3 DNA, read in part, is TGTGCCAGCAGCTTAGGGGGGCCGGGCAATCAGCCC.

Incomplete CDR3 DNA: TGTGCCAGCTCACCAGACAGCGTACTCAGTCAGGTGGACACC. This sequence encodes CASSPDSVLSQVDT. The CDR3 reads in full as CASSPDSVLSQVDTIYF. The chain joins TRBV18 to TRBJ1-3, with D possibly TRBD1 on 5 matching bases. Coverage ceases 3 residues before the CDR3 finishes, and the germline J gene fills in the end. CDR3 length: 17 residues. Trimming took 2 bases from V and 8 from J, leaving 22 bases between them. CDR1 and CDR2 from the germline V gene are KGHSH and LQKENI.

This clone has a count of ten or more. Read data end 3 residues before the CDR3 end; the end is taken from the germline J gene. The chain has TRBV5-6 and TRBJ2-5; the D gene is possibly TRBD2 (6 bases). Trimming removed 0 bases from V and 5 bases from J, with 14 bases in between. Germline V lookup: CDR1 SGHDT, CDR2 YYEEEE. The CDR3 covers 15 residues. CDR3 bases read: TGTGCCAGCAGCTTGGCGGGGGAGAGCGGGGAGACC. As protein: CASSLAGESGET. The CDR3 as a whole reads CASSLAGESGETQYF.

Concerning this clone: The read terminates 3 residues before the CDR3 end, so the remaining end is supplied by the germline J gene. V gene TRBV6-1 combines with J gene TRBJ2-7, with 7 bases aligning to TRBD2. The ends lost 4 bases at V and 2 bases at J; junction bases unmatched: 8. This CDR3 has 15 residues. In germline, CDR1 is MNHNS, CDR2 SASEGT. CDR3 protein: CASSVPGRAPYEQYF. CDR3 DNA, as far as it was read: TGTGCCAGCAGTGTTCCGGGGAGGGCCCCCTACGAG.

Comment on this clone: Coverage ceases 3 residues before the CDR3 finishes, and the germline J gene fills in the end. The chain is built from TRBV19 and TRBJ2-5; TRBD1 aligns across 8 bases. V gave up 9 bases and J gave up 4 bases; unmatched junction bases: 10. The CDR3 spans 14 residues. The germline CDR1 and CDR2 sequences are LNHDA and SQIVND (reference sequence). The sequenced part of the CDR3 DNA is TGTGCCAGCAGTCAGGGGGCGCGGGGAGAGACC. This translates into CASSQGARGET. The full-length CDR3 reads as CASSQGARGETQYF.

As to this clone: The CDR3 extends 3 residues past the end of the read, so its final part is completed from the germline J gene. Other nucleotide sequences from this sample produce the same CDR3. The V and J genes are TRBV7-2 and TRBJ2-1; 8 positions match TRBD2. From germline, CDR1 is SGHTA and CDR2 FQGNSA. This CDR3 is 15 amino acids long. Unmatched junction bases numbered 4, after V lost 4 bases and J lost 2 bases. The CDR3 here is CASSSTSGPYNEQFF. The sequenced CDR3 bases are TGTGCCAGCAGCTCAACTAGCGGACCCTACAATGAG. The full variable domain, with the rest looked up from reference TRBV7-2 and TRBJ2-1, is GAGVSQSPSNKVTEKGKDVELRCDPISGHTALYWYRQSLGQGLEFLIYFQGNSAPDKSGLPSDRFSAERTGGSVSTLTIQRTQQEDSAVYLCASSSTSGPYNEQFFGPGTRLTVL.

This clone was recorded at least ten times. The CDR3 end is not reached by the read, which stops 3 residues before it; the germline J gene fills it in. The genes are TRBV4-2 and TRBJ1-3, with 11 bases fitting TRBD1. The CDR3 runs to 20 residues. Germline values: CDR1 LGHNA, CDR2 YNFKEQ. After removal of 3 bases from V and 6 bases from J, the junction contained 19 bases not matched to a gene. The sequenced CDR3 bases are TGTGCCAGCAGCCAGGAACTGGACAGGGGGCTCGGAAGAGGTTCAAACACC. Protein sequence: CASSQELDRGLGRGSNT. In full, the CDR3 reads CASSQELDRGLGRGSNTIYF.

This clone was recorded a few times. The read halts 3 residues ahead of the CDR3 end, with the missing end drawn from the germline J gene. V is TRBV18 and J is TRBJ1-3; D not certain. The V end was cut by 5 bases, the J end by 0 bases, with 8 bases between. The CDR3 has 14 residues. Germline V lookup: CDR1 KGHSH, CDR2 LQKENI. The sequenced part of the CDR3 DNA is TGTGCCAGCTCAAGCGGGAACTCTGGAAACACC. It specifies CASSSGNSGNT. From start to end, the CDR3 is CASSSGNSGNTIYF.

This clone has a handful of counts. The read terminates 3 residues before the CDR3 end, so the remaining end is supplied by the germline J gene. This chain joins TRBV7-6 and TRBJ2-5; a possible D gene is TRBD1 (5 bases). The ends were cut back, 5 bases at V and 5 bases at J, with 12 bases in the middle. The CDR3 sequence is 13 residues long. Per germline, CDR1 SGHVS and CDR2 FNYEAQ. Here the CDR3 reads CASSPRQRETQYF. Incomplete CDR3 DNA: TGTGCCAGCAGCCCGCGACAGAGGGAGACC. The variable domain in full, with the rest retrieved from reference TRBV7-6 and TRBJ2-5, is GAGVSQSPRYKVTKRGQDVALRCDPISGHVSLYWYRQALGQGPEFLTYFNYEAQQDKSGLPNDRFSAERPEGSISTLTIQRTEQRDSAMYRCASSPRQRETQYFGPGTRLLVL.

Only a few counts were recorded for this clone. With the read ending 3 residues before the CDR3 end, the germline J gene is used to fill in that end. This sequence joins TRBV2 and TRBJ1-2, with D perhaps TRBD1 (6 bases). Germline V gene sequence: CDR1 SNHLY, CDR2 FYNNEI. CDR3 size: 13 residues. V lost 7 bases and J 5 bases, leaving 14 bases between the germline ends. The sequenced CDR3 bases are TGTGCCAGCACGTGGGGGCGAATTTATGGC. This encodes CASTWGRIYG. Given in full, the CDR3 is CASTWGRIYGYTF.

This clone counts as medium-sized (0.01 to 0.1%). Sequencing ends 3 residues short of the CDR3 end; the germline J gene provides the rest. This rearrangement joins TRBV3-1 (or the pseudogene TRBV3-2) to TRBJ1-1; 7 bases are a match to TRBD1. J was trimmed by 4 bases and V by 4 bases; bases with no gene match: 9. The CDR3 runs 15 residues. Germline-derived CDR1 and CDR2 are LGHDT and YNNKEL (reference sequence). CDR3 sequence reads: CASSRGRGLGTEAFF. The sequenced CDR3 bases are TGTGCCAGCAGCCGCGGTAGGGGGCTCGGCACTGAA.

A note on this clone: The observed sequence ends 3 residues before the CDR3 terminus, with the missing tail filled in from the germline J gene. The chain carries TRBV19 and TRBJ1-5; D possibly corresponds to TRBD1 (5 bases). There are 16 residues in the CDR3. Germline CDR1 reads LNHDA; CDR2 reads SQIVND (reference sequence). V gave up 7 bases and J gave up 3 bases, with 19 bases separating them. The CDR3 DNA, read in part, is TGTGCCAGTAATCCCAGAACAGGATTACTCAATCAGCCC. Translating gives CASNPRTGLLNQP. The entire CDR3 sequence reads CASNPRTGLLNQPQHF.

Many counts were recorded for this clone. The CDR3 spells CASSTAGVKNTEAFF. The sequenced part of the CDR3 DNA is TGTGCCAGTAGCACAGCAGGGGTTAAGAACACTGAA. The V call is TRBV19, the J call TRBJ1-1; weak D call: TRBD1 (6 bases). Read coverage stops 3 residues before the CDR3 terminus; the germline J gene supplies the remainder. The CDR3 is made up of 15 amino acids. The germline V and J ends were trimmed by 6 bases and 1 base, with 15 bases remaining between them. The germline CDR1 and CDR2 sequences are LNHDA and SQIVND (reference sequence).

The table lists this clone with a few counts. The CDR3 DNA, read in part, is TGCAGTGCTCTGGACAGGGCCTCCTACAATGAG. Translation gives CSALDRASYNE. The full CDR3 protein is CSALDRASYNEQFF. The V gene is TRBV20-1, the J gene TRBJ2-1, with 8 bases lining up with TRBD1. The read terminates 3 residues before the CDR3 end, so the remaining end is supplied by the germline J gene. J lost 0 bases, V lost 5 bases, and 3 bases had no gene match. This CDR3 has 14 amino acids. In germline, CDR1 is DFQATT, CDR2 SNEGSKA (reference sequence).

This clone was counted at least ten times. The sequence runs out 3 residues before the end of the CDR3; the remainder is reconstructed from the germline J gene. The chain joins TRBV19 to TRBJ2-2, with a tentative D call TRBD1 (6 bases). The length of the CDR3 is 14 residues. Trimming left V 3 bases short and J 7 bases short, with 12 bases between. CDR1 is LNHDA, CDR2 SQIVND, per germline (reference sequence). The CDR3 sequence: CASSIWGHSGELFF. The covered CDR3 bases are TGTGCCAGTAGTATCTGGGGGCATAGCGGGGAG.

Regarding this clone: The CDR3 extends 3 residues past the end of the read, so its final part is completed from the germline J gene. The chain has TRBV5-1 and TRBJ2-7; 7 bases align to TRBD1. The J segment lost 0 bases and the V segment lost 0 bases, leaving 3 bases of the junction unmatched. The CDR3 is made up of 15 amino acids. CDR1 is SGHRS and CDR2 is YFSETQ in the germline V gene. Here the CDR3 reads CASSLATGDSYEQYF. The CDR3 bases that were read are TGCGCCAGCAGCTTGGCCACAGGGGACTCCTACGAG.

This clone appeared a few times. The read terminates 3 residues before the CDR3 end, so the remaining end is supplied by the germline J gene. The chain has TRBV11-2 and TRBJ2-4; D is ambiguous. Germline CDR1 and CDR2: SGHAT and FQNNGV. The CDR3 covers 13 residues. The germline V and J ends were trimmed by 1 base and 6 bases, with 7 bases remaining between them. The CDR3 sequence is CASSLGGTNIQYF. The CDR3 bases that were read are TGTGCCAGCAGCTTAGGAGGTACAAACATT.

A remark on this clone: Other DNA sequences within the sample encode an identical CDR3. CDR3 bases read: TGTGCCAGTAGTGAGCTGGGACAGGGGGTGTATGAG. Protein product: CASSELGQGVYE. The complete CDR3 sequence is CASSELGQGVYEQFF. The J gene is TRBJ2-1, the V gene TRBV19; 11 nucleotides agree with TRBD1. Sequencing ends 3 residues short of the CDR3 end; the germline J gene provides the rest. Per the germline V gene, CDR1 is LNHDA and CDR2 is SQIVND (reference sequence). The ends lost 5 bases at V and 8 bases at J; junction bases unmatched: 8. This CDR3 is 15 amino acids long.

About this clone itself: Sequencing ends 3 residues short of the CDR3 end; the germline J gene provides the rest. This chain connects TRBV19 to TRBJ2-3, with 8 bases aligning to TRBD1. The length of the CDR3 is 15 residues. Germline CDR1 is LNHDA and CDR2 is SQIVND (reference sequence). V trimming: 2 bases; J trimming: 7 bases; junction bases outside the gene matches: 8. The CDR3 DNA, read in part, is TGTGCCAGTAGTATACCGGGACAGGCCCTTAATACG. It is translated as CASSIPGQALNT. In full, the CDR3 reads CASSIPGQALNTQYF.

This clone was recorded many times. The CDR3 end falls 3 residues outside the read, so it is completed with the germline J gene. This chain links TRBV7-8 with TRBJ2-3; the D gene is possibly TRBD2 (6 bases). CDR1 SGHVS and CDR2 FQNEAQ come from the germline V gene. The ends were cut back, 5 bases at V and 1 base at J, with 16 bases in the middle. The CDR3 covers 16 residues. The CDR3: CASSDLERAGTDTQYF. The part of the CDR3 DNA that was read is TGTGCCAGCAGCGACCTGGAGCGGGCGGGCACAGATACG.

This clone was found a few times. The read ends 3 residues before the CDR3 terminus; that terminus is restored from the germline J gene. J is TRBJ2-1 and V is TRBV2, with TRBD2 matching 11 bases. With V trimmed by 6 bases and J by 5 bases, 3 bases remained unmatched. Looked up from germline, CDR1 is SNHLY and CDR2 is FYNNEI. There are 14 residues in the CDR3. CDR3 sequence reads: CASSGTSGNNEQFF. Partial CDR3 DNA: TGTGCCAGCAGCGGGACTAGCGGAAACAATGAG.

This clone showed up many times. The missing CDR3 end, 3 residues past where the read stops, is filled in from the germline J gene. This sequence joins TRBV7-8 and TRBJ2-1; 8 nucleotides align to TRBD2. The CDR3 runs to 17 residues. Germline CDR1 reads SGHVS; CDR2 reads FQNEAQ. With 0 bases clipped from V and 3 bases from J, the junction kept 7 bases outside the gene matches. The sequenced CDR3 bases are TGTGCCAGCAGCTTAGCGCGACTAGCGAGACGCTACAATGAG. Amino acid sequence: CASSLARLARRYNE. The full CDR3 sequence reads CASSLARLARRYNEQFF. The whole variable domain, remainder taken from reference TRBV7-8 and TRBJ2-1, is GAGVSQSPRYKVAKRGQDVALRCDPISGHVSLFWYQQALGQGPEFLTYFQNEAQLDKSGLPSDRFFAERPEGSVSTLKIQRTQQEDSAVYLCASSLARLARRYNEQFFGPGTRLTVL.

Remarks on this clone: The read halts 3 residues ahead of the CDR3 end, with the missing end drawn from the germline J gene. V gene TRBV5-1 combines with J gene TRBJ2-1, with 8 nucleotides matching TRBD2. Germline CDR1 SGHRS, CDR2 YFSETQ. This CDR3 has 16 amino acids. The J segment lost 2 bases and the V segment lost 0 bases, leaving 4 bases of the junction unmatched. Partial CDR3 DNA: TGCGCCAGCAGCTTGGGAGGAGCGGGGGCCTACAATGAG. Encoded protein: CASSLGGAGAYNE. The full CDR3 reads CASSLGGAGAYNEQFF.

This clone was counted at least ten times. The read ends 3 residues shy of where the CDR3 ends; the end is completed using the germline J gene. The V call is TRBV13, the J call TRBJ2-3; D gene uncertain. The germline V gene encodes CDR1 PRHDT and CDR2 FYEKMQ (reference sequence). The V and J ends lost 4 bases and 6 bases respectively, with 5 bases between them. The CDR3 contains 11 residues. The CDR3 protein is CASSSSDTQYF. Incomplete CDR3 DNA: TGTGCCAGCAGCTCTTCCGATACG.